A single TCR beta chain is shown here with its context. This sample was taken from a study of T-cell reconstitution after alpha-beta-depleted transplantation in children. The TCRbeta library incorporated unique molecular identifiers. From the PCR reads, TCRdb called clonotypes with MiXCR, one entry per CDR3 protein. The repertoire consists of roughly 500,000 distinct CDR3 sequences, with around 19% occurring once and the leading ten covering 3% to 3.5%. The sample here was PBMCs from the stem cell graft donor, taken from the stem cell graft. This clonotype originated in a human donor who donated a stem cell graft to a child with acute lymphoblastic leukemia.

Here the CDR3 reads CAISEGGSTYEQYF. The CDR3 bases are TGTGCCATCAGTGAGGGCGGGAGTACCTACGAGCAGTACTTC. The chain has TRBV10-3 and TRBJ2-7; TRBD2 agrees at 7 bases. CDR1 is ENHRY and CDR2 is SYGVKD in the germline V gene. V lost 2 bases, J lost 2 bases, and 3 bases stayed unmatched. The CDR3 loop spans 14 amino acids.